This is a list of T cell receptor beta chains from one sample in a study of PD-L1 blockade in urothelial cancer. Clones were read by immunoSEQ multiplex PCR, and TCRdb kept only the in-frame ones, dropping some. Seen here are about 39,000 clones, roughly 89% observed once, and the top ten hold around 2%. The starting material was PBMCs, obtained around atezolizumab (anti-PD-L1) treatment. Source of these receptors: a man in his 60s with urothelial cancer. The CDR3 runs from the conserved cysteine through the conserved F or W. D genes are given only for firm matches. Part of the rows lack a size; the others show once, few, many or a class for expanded clones.

V	J	size	D	DNA	CDR3
TRBV9	TRBJ2-3	NA	NA	TGTGCCAGCAGCGTAGCGGCAGATACGCAGTATTTT	CASSVAADTQYF
TRBV5-4	TRBJ2-5	NA	TRBD2	TGTGCCAGCAGCTTGGATTCGCGGGGGGGCTTAGAGACCCAGTACTTC	CASSLDSRGGLETQYF
TRBV18	TRBJ1-1	once	TRBD1	TGTGCCAGCTCACAGAGGGGAACAGGGGTGGAACCCCGAATTTTGAACACTGAAGCTTTCTTT	CASSQRGTGVEPRILNTEAFF
TRBV4-2	TRBJ2-7	few	TRBD1	TGTGCCAGCAGCCCCGGGACAGGGATCTACGAGCAGTACTTC	CASSPGTGIYEQYF
TRBV20-1	TRBJ2-7	NA	NA	TGCAGTGCTCCCGACTTCTACGAGCAGTACTTC	CSAPDFYEQYF
TRBV5-1	TRBJ2-2	NA	TRBD2	TGCGCCAGCAGCTTGGGGGGGACTAGCGCCACCGGGGAGCTGTTTTTT	CASSLGGTSATGELFF
TRBV29-1	TRBJ1-5	NA	NA	TGCAGCGTTGATACCGGTAGCAATCAGCCCCAGCATTTT	CSVDTGSNQPQHF
TRBV6-4	TRBJ2-1	NA	TRBD2	TGTGCCAGCAGTGTGCGAGCGGGGGTATTACACAATGAGCAGTTCTTC	CASSVRAGVLHNEQFF
TRBV7-2	TRBJ1-5	few	TRBD1	TGTGCCAGCAGGAGTGACAGGGGCTTCGGCAATCAGCCCCAGCATTTT	CASRSDRGFGNQPQHF
TRBV9	TRBJ2-1	NA	TRBD2	TGTGCCAGCAGCCCAAAACTAGCGGGGGGTCTAAGGGAGCAGTTCTTC	CASSPKLAGGLREQFF
TRBV28	TRBJ2-7	NA	NA	TGTGCCAGCAGAAGTCCAGGCCAGCCAACCTACGAGCAGTACTTC	CASRSPGQPTYEQYF
TRBV28	TRBJ1-2	NA	TRBD1	TGTGCCAGTGTACAGGGGGGTTCTAACTATGGCTACACCTTC	CASVQGGSNYGYTF
TRBV4-3	TRBJ2-7	NA	NA	TGCGCCAGCAGCCACGACCCGGGTGGCGAGCAGTACTTC	CASSHDPGGEQYF
TRBV2	TRBJ2-3	NA	TRBD2	TGTGCCAGCCAGACTAGCGGGAGAGTGAATACGCAGTATTTT	CASQTSGRVNTQYF
TRBV7-8	TRBJ1-5	NA	NA	TGTGCCAGCAGCTTAAGGGGTCTCCAAAGGGGCAATCAGCCCCAGCATTTT	CASSLRGLQRGNQPQHF
TRBV7-6	TRBJ2-1	NA	NA	TGTGCCAGCAGCCCGACGGGGTATCCCAACAATGAGCAGTTCTTC	CASSPTGYPNNEQFF
TRBV28	TRBJ1-5	NA	NA	TGTGCCAGCAGTTTTTATTCGGGGGGGCGCATAATCCAGCCCCAGCATTTT	CASSFYSGGRIIQPQHF